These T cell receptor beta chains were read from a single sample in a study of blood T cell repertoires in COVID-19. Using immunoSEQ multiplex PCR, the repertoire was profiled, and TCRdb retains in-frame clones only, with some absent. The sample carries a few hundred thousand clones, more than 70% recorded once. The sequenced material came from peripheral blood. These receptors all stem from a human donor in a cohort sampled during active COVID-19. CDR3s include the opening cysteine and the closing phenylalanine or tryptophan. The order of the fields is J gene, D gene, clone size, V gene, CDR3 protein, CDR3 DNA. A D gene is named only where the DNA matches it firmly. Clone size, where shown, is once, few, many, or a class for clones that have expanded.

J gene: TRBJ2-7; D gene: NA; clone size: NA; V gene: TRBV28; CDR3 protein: CASGEAYEQYF; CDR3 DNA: TGTGCCAGCGGGGAGGCCTACGAGCAGTACTTC
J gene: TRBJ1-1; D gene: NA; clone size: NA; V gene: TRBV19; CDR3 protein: CASSSGLFEAFF; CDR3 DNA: TGTGCCAGTAGTTCGGGACTTTTTGAAGCTTTCTTT
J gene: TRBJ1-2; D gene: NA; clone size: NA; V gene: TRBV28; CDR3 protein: CASSLGGGVHYGYTF; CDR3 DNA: TGTGCCAGCAGCCTCGGAGGCGGGGTTCACTATGGCTACACCTTC
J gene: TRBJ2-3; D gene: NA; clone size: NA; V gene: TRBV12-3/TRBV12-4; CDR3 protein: CASSFADTQYF; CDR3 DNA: TGTGCCAGCAGTTTCGCAGATACGCAGTATTTT
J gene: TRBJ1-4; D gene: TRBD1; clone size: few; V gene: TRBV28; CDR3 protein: CASSSTGVGSEEKLFF; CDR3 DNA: TGTGCCAGCAGTTCCACAGGGGTGGGGAGCGAGGAAAAACTGTTTTTT
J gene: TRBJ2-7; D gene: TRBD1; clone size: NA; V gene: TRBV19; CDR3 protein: CASSPRTGTEQYF; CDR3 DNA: TGTGCCAGTAGTCCCCGGACAGGGACAGAGCAGTACTTC
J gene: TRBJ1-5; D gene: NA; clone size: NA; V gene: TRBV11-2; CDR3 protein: CASSGDGNQPQHF; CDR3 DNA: TGTGCCAGCAGCGGAGACGGGAATCAGCCCCAGCATTTT
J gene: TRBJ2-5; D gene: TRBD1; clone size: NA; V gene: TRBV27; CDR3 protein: CASSQDRGLETQYF; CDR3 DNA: TGTGCCAGCAGCCAGGACAGGGGGCTAGAGACCCAGTACTTC
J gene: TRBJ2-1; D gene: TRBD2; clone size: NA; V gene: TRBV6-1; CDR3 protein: CASSGKLAGGGYNEQFF; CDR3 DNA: TGTGCCAGCAGTGGCAAGTTGGCGGGAGGCGGATACAATGAGCAGTTCTTC
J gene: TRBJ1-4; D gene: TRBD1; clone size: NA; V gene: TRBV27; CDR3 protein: CASSLSRQGGKLFF; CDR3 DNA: TGTGCCAGCAGTTTATCCCGACAGGGGGGAAAACTGTTTTTT
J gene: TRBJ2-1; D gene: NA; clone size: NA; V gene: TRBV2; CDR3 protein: CASSGDINNEQFF; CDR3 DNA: TGTGCCAGCAGTGGGGACATTAACAATGAGCAGTTCTTC
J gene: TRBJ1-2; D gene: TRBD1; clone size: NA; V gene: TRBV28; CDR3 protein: CATRGQRFSGYTF; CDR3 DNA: TGTGCCACAAGGGGGCAACGGTTCTCTGGCTACACCTTC
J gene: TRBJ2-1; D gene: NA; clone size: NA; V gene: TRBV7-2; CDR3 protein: CASSLFGLPYNEQFF; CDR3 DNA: TGTGCCAGCAGCTTATTCGGACTTCCCTACAATGAGCAGTTCTTC
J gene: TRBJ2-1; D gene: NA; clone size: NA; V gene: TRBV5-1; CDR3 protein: CASSVDQGREQFF; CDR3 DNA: TGCGCCAGCAGCGTGGACCAGGGGCGCGAGCAGTTCTTC